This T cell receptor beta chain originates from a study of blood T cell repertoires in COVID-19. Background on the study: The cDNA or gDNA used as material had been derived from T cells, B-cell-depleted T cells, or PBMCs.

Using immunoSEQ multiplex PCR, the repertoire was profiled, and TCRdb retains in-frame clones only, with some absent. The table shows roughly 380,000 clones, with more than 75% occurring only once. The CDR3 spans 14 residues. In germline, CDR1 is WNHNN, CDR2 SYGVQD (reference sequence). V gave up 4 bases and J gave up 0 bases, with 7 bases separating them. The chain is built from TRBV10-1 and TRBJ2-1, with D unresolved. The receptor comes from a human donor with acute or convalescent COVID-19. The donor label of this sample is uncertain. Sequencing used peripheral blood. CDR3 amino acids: CASSVDFSYNEQFF. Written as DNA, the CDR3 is TGCGCCAGCAGTGTAGACTTCTCCTACAATGAGCAGTTCTTC.